The TCR beta chain under discussion was sequenced for a study of cytomegalovirus exposure and HLA in healthy donors. Per the germline V gene, CDR1 is SQVTM and CDR2 is ANQGSEA. The CDR3 length is 11 residues. Trimming removed 7 bases from V and 2 bases from J, with 8 bases in between. The PCR contained 60 Vbeta and 13 Jbeta primers. Here immunoSEQ multiplex PCR was the method, and the copy in TCRdb shows in-frame clones only, minus some. The data contain 100,000 to 150,000 clones, around 78% of them singletons. This clone is a singleton in its sample. The sequenced sample was PBMCs. The sequence came from a woman in her forties or fifties in good health and CMV-seronegative. The V and J genes are TRBV29-1 and TRBJ2-5, with D tentatively TRBD2 (6 bases). The CDR3 bases are TGCAGCGCGCGGGATCAAGAGACCCAGTACTTC. Translated: CSARDQETQYF.